This is a list of T cell receptor beta chains from one sample in a study of cytomegalovirus exposure and HLA in healthy donors. The assay was immunoSEQ multiplex PCR, and TCRdb's table has in-frame clones only and misses some. This sample has under 200,000 clones, with roughly 85% found just once. Input material: PBMCs. The receptors stem from a man aged 35-49 years in good health and CMV-seronegative. The conserved cysteine and the conserved F or W are not part of the CDR3 here. Each record gives: V gene, D gene, J gene, CDR3 protein. A D gene is named only where the DNA matches it firmly.

TRBV18,.,TRBJ2-5,ASSHPNEAEETQY
TRBV28,.,TRBJ1-4,ASSLLSGGLAVRDEKLF
TRBV30,TRBD1,TRBJ1-4,AWQGQPNEKLF
TRBV7-2,TRBD1,TRBJ1-2,ASSLAIQGNYGYT
TRBV6-6,.,TRBJ1-2,ASSYLRVVGYT
TRBV6-5,.,TRBJ2-5,ASSQDRPQEDQY
TRBV7-9,.,TRBJ2-7,ASSPRQFHEQY
TRBV7-6,TRBD1,TRBJ2-2,ASSPRTGFPGELF
TRBV19,TRBD1,TRBJ2-4,ASSILPGQGYNIQY
TRBV5-4,.,TRBJ1-6,ASSLASGAPLH
TRBV14,TRBD1,TRBJ1-4,ASSQYSGTGEKLF
TRBV28,.,TRBJ1-3,ASSIVQIPGNTIY
TRBV5-4,.,TRBJ2-4,ASRAAGDAKNIQY
TRBV28,.,TRBJ1-5,ASSLDQGGQPQH
TRBV5-1,.,TRBJ2-5,ASREGRPQETQY
TRBV5-4,.,TRBJ2-3,ASSVGLSPGY
TRBV5-4,.,TRBJ2-2,ASRPPGLTHSGELF
TRBV11-3,.,TRBJ1-5,ASSLVDGAFLQPLNQPQH
TRBV5-4,.,TRBJ2-3,ASSPRQDADTQY
TRBV28,TRBD2,TRBJ2-7,ASSPGRGYEQY
TRBV19,.,TRBJ2-7,ASSPDFSRDEQY
TRBV19,.,TRBJ2-7,ASSNLGDYEQY
TRBV27,.,TRBJ2-1,ASSLLGPLASLTEQF
TRBV19,TRBD1,TRBJ1-5,ASSIPQDRGDFRNQPQH
TRBV10-2,.,TRBJ2-7,ASTKQGAYEQY
TRBV11-2,.,TRBJ2-7,ASSPTGTSYEQY
TRBV10-3,.,TRBJ2-6,AISPQGRLSGANVLT
TRBV19,.,TRBJ2-7,ASSTGISSYEQY
TRBV11-1,.,TRBJ2-7,ASSLPGISYEQY
TRBV6-6,.,TRBJ2-1,ASSGNSGQF
TRBV27,.,TRBJ2-1,ASSLSSPNEQF
TRBV2,TRBD1,TRBJ2-2,ASSARQGITGELF
TRBV29-1,TRBD1,TRBJ2-7,SVVQGAYEQY
TRBV6-1,TRBD2,TRBJ2-1,ASLTSRDEQF
TRBV28,.,TRBJ1-2,ASSLLPGVNYGYT
TRBV6-4,TRBD2,.,ASGPAGVYEQY
TRBV18,TRBD1,TRBJ2-2,ASSPLQGANTGELF
TRBV19,TRBD2,TRBJ2-7,ASSIDAGGGYEQY
TRBV6-6,TRBD2,TRBJ2-7,ASKAGGPSYEQY
TRBV9,.,TRBJ2-7,ASSPLPDSYEQY
TRBV7-2,TRBD1,TRBJ1-4,ASSLTGQVVEKLF
TRBV6-4,TRBD2,TRBJ2-1,ASSDGLAGGGEQF
TRBV7-9,.,TRBJ1-1,ASSFRASRGTEAF
TRBV7-2,.,TRBJ1-5,ASSLTGNQPQH
TRBV6-4,.,TRBJ2-3,ASSHKSTDTQY
TRBV5-1,.,TRBJ1-2,ASNPGDNYGYT
TRBV11-3,.,TRBJ2-3,ASSRGASTDTQY
TRBV19,TRBD2,TRBJ2-3,ASKYSGGLATNTQY
TRBV4-2,TRBD1,TRBJ1-5,ASSLKTGQGNRPQH
TRBV9,TRBD2,TRBJ2-1,ASSVLAGGPFIHNEQF
TRBV25-1,.,TRBJ1-2,ASSAVYGYT
TRBV5-6,.,TRBJ1-1,ASSPDGRNTEAF
TRBV28,TRBD1,TRBJ2-7,ASSPGTGNSYEQY
TRBV27,.,TRBJ1-6,ASRGGNNSPLH
TRBV11-2,.,TRBJ1-4,ASSLNEKLF
TRBV7-2,.,TRBJ1-4,ASSLVGLGEKLF